The 26 T cell receptor beta chains reported below all come from one sample, sequenced in a study of tumor-infiltrating lymphocytes in localized non-small cell lung cancer. Measured with immunoSEQ multiplex PCR; TCRdb has only the in-frame clones, and not every one. Of approximately 12,000 clones in the sample, 68% are singletons; the top ten hold 9.4%. Sequencing was carried out using lung tumor tissue. Receptors were obtained from a human donor with non-small cell lung cancer.

V usage is TRBV7-9 and J usage is TRBJ2-3; possibly TRBD1 for D (5 bases). The germline V and J ends were trimmed by 5 bases and 4 bases, with 16 bases remaining between them. The CDR3 totals 15 residues. Germline V gene lookup returns CDR1 SEHNR and CDR2 FQNEAQ (reference sequence). In DNA, the CDR3 is TGTGCCAGCAGCCGATGGCGTCAGGGTGCAGATACGCAGTATTTT. Residues: CASSRWRQGADTQYF.

This clone showed up just once. The gene calls are TRBV6-1 and TRBJ1-5, with 7 bases identical to TRBD1. Germline CDR1 MNHNS, CDR2 SASEGT. With V trimmed by 6 bases and J by 7 bases, 9 bases remained unmatched. CDR3 length: 14 amino acids. CDR3 in DNA: TGTGCCAGCAGGGAGACAGGGAACGGGCAGCCCCAGCATTTT. It yields the protein CASRETGNGQPQHF.

V and J are TRBV2 and TRBJ2-7; tentative D call: TRBD2 (6 bases). Germline CDR1 and CDR2: SNHLY and FYNNEI. V dropped 8 bases and J dropped 4 bases, with 15 bases sitting between them. The CDR3 spans 13 residues. CDR3 amino acids: CASGGGLGYEQYF. The CDR3 coding sequence is TGTGCCAGCGGTGGGGGACTTGGATACGAGCAGTACTTC.

The rearrangement uses TRBV11-3 and TRBJ1-4; 10 nucleotides agree with TRBD1. Trimming at V came to 5 bases and at J to 5 bases, leaving 5 bases not matched to a gene. The germline gives CDR1 SGHNT, CDR2 YENEEA. The CDR3 sequence is 15 residues long. Here the CDR3 reads CASSPGTGANEKLFF. As DNA, the CDR3 is TGTGCCAGCAGCCCAGGGACAGGGGCAAATGAAAAACTGTTTTTT. The whole variable domain, remainder taken from reference TRBV11-3 and TRBJ1-4, is EAGVVQSPRYKIIEKKQPVAFWCNPISGHNTLYWYLQNLGQGPELLIRYENEEAVDDSQLPKDRFSAERLKGVDSTLKIQPAELGDSAVYLCASSPGTGANEKLFFGSGTQLSVL.

The chain uses TRBV2 and TRBJ1-1; D is unclear. Germline V gives CDR1 SNHLY, CDR2 FYNNEI. Trimming left V 4 bases short and J 1 base short, with 10 bases between. The CDR3 runs to 14 residues. The CDR3 region has the DNA TGTGCCAGCAGTGTACAATCGGCGAACACTGAAGCTTTCTTT. It encodes CASSVQSANTEAFF.

The chain couples TRBV5-4 to TRBJ2-3, with unresolved D. Germline CDR1 and CDR2: SGHNT and YYREEE (reference sequence). V was trimmed by 0 bases and J by 7 bases, leaving 6 bases between them. The CDR3 totals 12 residues. CDR3 loop: CASSLDQYTQYF. DNA for the CDR3: TGTGCCAGCAGCTTGGATCAGTATACGCAGTATTTT.

This chain connects TRBV12-5 to TRBJ1-6, with D perhaps matching TRBD1 (6 bases). The CDR3 consists of 15 residues. In germline, CDR1 is LGHNT, CDR2 FRNRAP. The V end was cut by 0 bases, the J end by 3 bases, with 6 bases between. This CDR3 is CASGLVQGYNSPLHF. The CDR3 nucleotides are TGTGCTAGTGGTTTGGTACAGGGCTATAATTCACCCCTCCACTTT.

The chain combines TRBV6-1 with TRBJ2-6, with 8 nucleotides matching TRBD1. This CDR3 has 17 amino acids. CDR1 is MNHNS and CDR2 is SASEGT in the germline V gene. V shed 4 bases, J shed 4 bases, and the junction held 9 bases outside the gene matches. CDR3 sequence (DNA): TGTGCCAGCAGTGGCCTCAGGGGGCCCTCAGGGGCCAACGTCCTGACTTTC. It specifies CASSGLRGPSGANVLTF.

The chain employs TRBV7-9 and TRBJ2-7; 9 bases line up with TRBD2. CDR1 is SEHNR, CDR2 FQNEAQ, per germline (reference sequence). CDR3 length: 14 residues. Losses at the gene ends were 5 bases for V and 3 bases for J; bases not matched to a gene: 5. For the CDR3, the DNA is TGTGCCAGCAGCGAGGGACTAGCAGGCTACGAGCAGTACTTC. This translates into CASSEGLAGYEQYF.

This clone was detected a few times. The J gene is TRBJ2-1, the V gene TRBV19; 9 nucleotides line up with TRBD2. Germline V gene data show CDR1 as LNHDA and CDR2 as SQIVND (reference sequence). The CDR3 consists of 15 residues. V gave up 1 base and J gave up 3 bases; unmatched junction bases: 1. The CDR3 DNA reads as TGTGCCAGTAGTATAGCTAGCGGGATCTACAATGAGCAGTTCTTC. It encodes CASSIASGIYNEQFF.

This sequence joins TRBV2 and TRBJ1-1; D gene unclear. The CDR3 is made up of 13 amino acids. The germline gives CDR1 SNHLY, CDR2 FYNNEI. Trimming shortened V by 2 bases and J by 1 base, and 5 bases separated the two germline ends. CDR3 DNA sequence: TGTGCCAGCAGTGAAAAGGCGAACACTGAAGCTTTCTTT. It yields the protein CASSEKANTEAFF.

V is TRBV6-5 and J is TRBJ1-2; D ambiguous. Germline loops: CDR1 MNHEY, CDR2 SVGAGI. This CDR3 contains 12 residues. Trimming left V 6 bases short and J 1 base short, with 6 bases between. The CDR3 region has the DNA TGTGCCAGCAGGACTTATAACTATGGCTACACCTTC. It is translated as CASRTYNYGYTF.

There are a few counts of this clone. V is TRBV19 and J is TRBJ1-1; possibly TRBD1 for D (6 bases). Trimming took off 2 bases at V and 1 base at J, with 8 bases between the two ends. This CDR3 is 14 amino acids long. Looked up from germline, CDR1 is LNHDA and CDR2 is SQIVND (reference sequence). The CDR3 spells CASSIRGPNTEAFF. The CDR3 nucleotides are TGTGCCAGTAGTATACGGGGGCCGAACACTGAAGCTTTCTTT. Full variable domain (missing parts from reference TRBV19 and TRBJ1-1): DGGITQSPKYLFRKEGQNVTLSCEQNLNHDAMYWYRQDPGQGLRLIYYSQIVNDFQKGDIAEGYSVSREKKESFPLTVTSAQKNPTAFYLCASSIRGPNTEAFFGQGTRLTVV.

The V call is TRBV20-1, the J call TRBJ1-1, with D uncertain. The germline gives CDR1 DFQATT, CDR2 SNEGSKA (reference sequence). The CDR3 is made up of 10 amino acids. V dropped 3 bases and J dropped 6 bases, with 5 bases sitting between them. The CDR3 nucleotides read TGCAGTGCTAGTGTAGCTGAAGCTTTCTTT. Amino acid sequence: CSASVAEAFF.

This clone was detected a few times. The rearrangement uses TRBV21-1 and TRBJ1-2; the table calls TRBD1, which could not be checked here. TRBV21-1 is a pseudogene locus. CDR3 length equals 15 residues. The CDR3 loop reads CASSPRLQGNYGYTF. DNA of the CDR3: TGTGCCAGCAGCCCCAGGCTGCAGGGGAACTATGGCTACACCTTC.

This clone was seen just once. The chain is built from TRBV9 and TRBJ1-2; 9 nucleotides agree with TRBD1. Germline-derived CDR1 and CDR2 are SGDLS and YYNGEE. This CDR3 comprises 15 residues. After removal of 3 bases from V and 8 bases from J, the junction contained 11 bases not matched to a gene. The CDR3 DNA sequence: TGTGCCAGCAGCGAGGATGGACAGGGGTATGGCGGCTACACCTTC. Translating gives CASSEDGQGYGGYTF.

The chain couples TRBV9 to TRBJ1-2, with a weak D call TRBD1 (5 bases). Germline CDR1 reads SGDLS; CDR2 reads YYNGEE. Between the trimmed V and J ends, which lost 0 bases and 2 bases, there was a span of 5 bases. The CDR3 runs to 13 residues. CDR3: CASSVDRNYGYTF. The CDR3 DNA sequence: TGTGCCAGCAGCGTAGACAGGAACTATGGCTACACCTTC.

CDR3 loop: CASRGQGVAEQYF. The CDR3 DNA follows: TGTGCCAGTCGGGGACAGGGGGTCGCCGAGCAGTACTTC. The chain carries TRBV19 and TRBJ2-7; 11 nucleotides line up with TRBD1. CDR1 is LNHDA and CDR2 is SQIVND in the germline V gene (reference sequence). This CDR3 region has 13 residues. The trim removed 8 bases at V and 6 bases at J, leaving 6 bases unmatched.

V gene TRBV6-1 combines with J gene TRBJ2-7, with 16 bases fitting TRBD2. V lost 4 bases to trimming and J lost 5 bases; unmatched junction nucleotides: 11. This CDR3 has 18 residues. The V gene's germline CDR1 is MNHNS and CDR2 SASEGT. The CDR3 spells CASSGGLAGGTSLDEQYF. The CDR3 DNA follows: TGTGCCAGCAGTGGGGGACTAGCGGGAGGGACCTCTCTGGACGAGCAGTACTTC.

This clone was detected once. The chain recombines TRBV6-5 with TRBJ2-7; 7 bases agree with TRBD1. V dropped 5 bases and J dropped 3; count of bases not matched to a gene: 7. The CDR3 has 14 amino acids. The germline V gene encodes CDR1 MNHEY and CDR2 SVGAGI. This CDR3 reads CASSPGTEFYEQYF. The CDR3, as DNA: TGTGCCAGCAGTCCAGGGACAGAATTCTACGAGCAGTACTTC.

The rearrangement links TRBV6-5 to TRBJ1-5, with TRBD1 matching 7 bases. Per germline, CDR1 MNHEY and CDR2 SVGAGI. After removal of 4 bases from V and 7 bases from J, the junction contained 7 bases not matched to a gene. The CDR3 totals 14 residues. CDR3 in amino acids: CASSLTGSDQPQHF. The CDR3 DNA sequence: TGTGCCAGCAGTTTGACAGGGTCGGACCAGCCCCAGCATTTT.

By share, this clone counts as medium-sized. The chain joins TRBV19 to TRBJ2-6; D unresolved. V lost 1 base and J lost 4, with 8 bases in between. This CDR3 is 15 amino acids long. Germline values: CDR1 LNHDA, CDR2 SQIVND (reference sequence). In DNA, the CDR3 is TGTGCCAGTAGTATAGCGGTTTTCGGGGCCAACGTCCTGACTTTC. Translated, it gives CASSIAVFGANVLTF.

This clone appeared a few times. The rearrangement uses TRBV29-1 and TRBJ1-4; tentatively, D is TRBD1 (5 bases). CDR1 is SQVTM and CDR2 is ANQGSEA in the germline V gene. The CDR3 extends over 13 amino acids. The ends were cut back, 6 bases at V and 1 base at J, with 9 bases in the middle. The CDR3, as DNA: TGCAGCGTGGCAGGGTTAACTAATGAAAAACTGTTTTTT. This gives the protein CSVAGLTNEKLFF.

A single count supports this clone. The chain recombines TRBV9 with TRBJ2-5; D remains unclear. Germline V gives CDR1 SGDLS, CDR2 YYNGEE. Trimming shortened V by 0 bases and J by 2 bases, and 11 bases separated the two germline ends. The length of the CDR3 is 15 residues. The CDR3 DNA sequence: TGTGCCAGCAGCGTAGGAAGCGTAGGGCAAGAGACCCAGTACTTC. Translating it yields CASSVGSVGQETQYF. The whole variable domain, filled in from reference TRBV9 and TRBJ2-5, reads DSGVTQTPKHLITATGQRVTLRCSPRSGDLSVYWYQQSLDQGLQFLIQYYNGEERAKGNILERFSAQQFPDLHSELNLSSLELGDSALYFCASSVGSVGQETQYFGPGTRLLVL.

The gene calls are TRBV5-4 and TRBJ2-3; the D is unclear. Trimming stripped 1 base from V and 2 bases from J, with 11 bases between. Germline CDR1 and CDR2: SGHNT and YYREEE (reference sequence). There are 15 residues in the CDR3. The chain's CDR3 is CASSLFSDDTDTQYF. Written as DNA, the CDR3 is TGTGCCAGCAGCTTGTTTTCGGATGACACAGATACGCAGTATTTT.

The chain links TRBV30 to TRBJ1-3, with unresolved D. V lost 4 bases and J 4 bases, leaving 8 bases between the germline ends. Germline CDR1 reads GTSNPN; CDR2 reads SVGIG (reference sequence). The CDR3 runs to 12 residues. The CDR3 here is CAWKYMGNTIYF. The CDR3 DNA sequence: TGTGCCTGGAAGTATATGGGAAACACCATATATTTT. The variable domain in full, with the rest retrieved from reference TRBV30 and TRBJ1-3, is SQTIHQWPATLVQPVGSPLSLECTVEGTSNPNLYWYRQAAGRGLQLLFYSVGIGQISSEVPQNLSASRPQDRQFILSSKKLLLSDSGFYLCAWKYMGNTIYFGEGSWLTVV.